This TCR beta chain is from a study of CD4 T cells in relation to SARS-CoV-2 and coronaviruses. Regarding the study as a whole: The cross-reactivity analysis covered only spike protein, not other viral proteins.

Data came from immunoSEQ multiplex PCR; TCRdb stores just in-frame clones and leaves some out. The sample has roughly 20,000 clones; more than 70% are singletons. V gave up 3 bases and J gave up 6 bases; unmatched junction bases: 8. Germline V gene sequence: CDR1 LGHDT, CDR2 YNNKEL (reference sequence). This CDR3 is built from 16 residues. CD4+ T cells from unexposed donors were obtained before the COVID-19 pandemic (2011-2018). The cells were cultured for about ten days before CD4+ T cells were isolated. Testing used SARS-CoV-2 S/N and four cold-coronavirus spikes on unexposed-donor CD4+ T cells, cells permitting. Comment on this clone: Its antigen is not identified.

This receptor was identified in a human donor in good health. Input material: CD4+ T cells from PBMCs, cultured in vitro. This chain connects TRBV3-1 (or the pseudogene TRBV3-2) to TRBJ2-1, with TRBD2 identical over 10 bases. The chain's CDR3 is CASSQRIAGGINEQFF. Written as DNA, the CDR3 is TGTGCCAGCAGCCAGAGAATAGCGGGAGGAATCAATGAGCAGTTCTTC.